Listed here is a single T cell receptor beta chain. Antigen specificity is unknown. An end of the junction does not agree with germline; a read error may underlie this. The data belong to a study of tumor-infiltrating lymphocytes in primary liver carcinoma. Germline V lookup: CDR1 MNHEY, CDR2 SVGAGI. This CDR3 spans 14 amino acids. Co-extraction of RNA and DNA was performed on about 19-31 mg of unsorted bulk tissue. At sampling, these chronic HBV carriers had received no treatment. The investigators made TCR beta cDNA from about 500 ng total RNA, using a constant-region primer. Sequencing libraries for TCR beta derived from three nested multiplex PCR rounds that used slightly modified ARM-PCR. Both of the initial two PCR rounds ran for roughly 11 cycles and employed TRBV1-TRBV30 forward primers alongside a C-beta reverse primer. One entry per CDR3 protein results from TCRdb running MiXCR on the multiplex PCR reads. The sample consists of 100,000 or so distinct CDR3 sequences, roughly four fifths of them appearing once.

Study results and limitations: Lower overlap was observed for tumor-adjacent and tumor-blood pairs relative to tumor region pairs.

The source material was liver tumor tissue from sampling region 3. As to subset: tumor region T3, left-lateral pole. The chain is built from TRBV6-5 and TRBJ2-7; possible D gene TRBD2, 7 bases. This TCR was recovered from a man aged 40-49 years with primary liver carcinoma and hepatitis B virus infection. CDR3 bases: TGTACCAGCAGTTCTTCAGTGGGAGGGGGCGAGCAGTACTTC. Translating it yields CTSSSSVGGGEQYF.